A selection of T cell receptor beta chains follows, all from one sample in a study of shared clonotypes between healthy human individuals. Data came from immunoSEQ multiplex PCR; TCRdb stores just in-frame clones and leaves some out. The sample has a few million clones; 93% are singletons. The sample comprised naive CD4+ T cells from PBMCs. These receptor sequences come from a man younger than 35 in good health. Some clones in this sample may be carry-over from other donors' samples. Each CDR3 is given with its conserved first and last residue. A D gene is named only where the DNA matches it firmly. Not every row has a clone size; where given, it reads once, few, many or a size class.

TRBJ2-3 | TRBD1 | NA | 14 | TRBV7-9 | TGTGCCAGCAGCCTGGGACAGGGAATAGATACGCAGTATTTT | CASSLGQGIDTQYF
TRBJ1-2 | NA | NA | 15 | TRBV6-1 | TGTGCCAGCAGTGAAGGGAGGGGCAGGGTCTATGGCTACACCTTC | CASSEGRGRVYGYTF
TRBJ1-5 | NA | NA | 14 | TRBV6-1 | TGTGCCATTGGGAGTAAAACGGGCAATCAGCCCCAGCATTTT | CAIGSKTGNQPQHF
TRBJ2-7 | NA | NA | 14 | TRBV19 | TGTGCCAGTAGGGGGAAGGACCCGCTTTTTGGGCAGTACTTC | CASRGKDPLFGQYF
TRBJ2-7 | NA | NA | 14 | TRBV6-1 | TGTGCCAGCAGTGAATGGGGGGGGCCAAGCGAGCAGTACTTC | CASSEWGGPSEQYF
TRBJ1-1 | NA | once | 16 | TRBV2 | TGTGCCAGCAGCAGAACGTCGACAAAAGCGAACACTGAAGCTTTCTTT | CASSRTSTKANTEAFF
TRBJ2-7 | TRBD1 | NA | 15 | TRBV27 | TGTGCCAGCAGTGGGACAGAAGAGACACCCTACGAGCAGTACTTC | CASSGTEETPYEQYF
TRBJ1-4 | NA | NA | 16 | TRBV27 | TGTGCCAGCAGTTTTTATCGGGATTTAAGTAATGAAAAACTGTTTTTT | CASSFYRDLSNEKLFF
TRBJ1-3 | NA | NA | 15 | TRBV6-1 | TGTGCCAGCAGTAGACAGGCCCAATCAGGAAACACCATATATTTT | CASSRQAQSGNTIYF
TRBJ2-7 | NA | once | 15 | TRBV19 | TGTGCCAGTAGTCCCTCCATAGGCAGACCTTACGAGCAGTACTTC | CASSPSIGRPYEQYF
TRBJ2-3 | NA | few | 13 | TRBV4-3 | TGCGCCAGCAGCCAAGAGGGGACAGATACGCAGTATTTT | CASSQEGTDTQYF
TRBJ2-3 | NA | NA | 16 | TRBV4-2 | TGTGCCAGCAGCCAATTTGCAGGAATTGACACAGATACGCAGTATTTT | CASSQFAGIDTDTQYF
TRBJ2-5 | NA | NA | 11 | TRBV30 | TGTGCCTGGAGTGTACTGGTAAAGCAGTACTTC | CAWSVLVKQYF
TRBJ2-1 | NA | NA | 13 | TRBV4-2 | TGTGCCAGCAGCCATGGTAGGGGCGGTGAGCAGTTCTTC | CASSHGRGGEQFF
TRBJ1-1 | TRBD1 | NA | 15 | TRBV28 | TGTGCCAGCAGTCCCAGGACAGGAGGCCACACTGAAGCTTTCTTT | CASSPRTGGHTEAFF
TRBJ2-7 | TRBD1 | NA | 15 | TRBV9 | TGTGCCAGCAGCGTAGCTACGACAGGGAATGAAAAGCAGTACTTC | CASSVATTGNEKQYF
TRBJ2-7 | NA | NA | 17 | TRBV5-6 | TGTGCCAGCAGCTTGGCCAAGCTGAGGTTCGCAGGGTACGAGCAGTACTTC | CASSLAKLRFAGYEQYF
TRBJ1-2 | NA | NA | 12 | TRBV21-1 | TGTGCCAGCAGCAAAGCAGGACCTGGCTACACCTTC | CASSKAGPGYTF
TRBJ1-3 | NA | NA | 13 | TRBV2 | TGTGCCAGGACTAAAGCTGGGGCCAACACCATATATTTT | CARTKAGANTIYF
TRBJ2-1 | TRBD2 | NA | 15 | TRBV4-2 | TGTGCCAGCAGCCAGGCTAGCGGGAGGAACTATGAGCAGTTCTTC | CASSQASGRNYEQFF
TRBJ2-1 | TRBD2 | NA | 17 | TRBV15 | TGTGCCACCAGCAGAGATCTGACTAGCGGGGCTCACAATGAGCAGTTCTTC | CATSRDLTSGAHNEQFF
TRBJ2-1 | NA | NA | 14 | TRBV25-1 | TGTGCCAGCAGTGCCCCGGGAGTGGGCAATGAGCAGTTCTTC | CASSAPGVGNEQFF
TRBJ2-1 | TRBD2 | NA | 13 | TRBV29-1 | TGCAGCGTCGCCGGACTAGCGCTCGATGAGCAGTTCTTC | CSVAGLALDEQFF
TRBJ2-7 | NA | NA | 13 | TRBV5-1 | TGCGCCAGCAGCCCGGACCGCGCCTACGAGCAGTACTTC | CASSPDRAYEQYF
TRBJ2-3 | TRBD2 | NA | 15 | TRBV9 | TGTGCCAGCAGCGGCCTAAGCGGGAGTGGGAATACGCAGTATTTT | CASSGLSGSGNTQYF
TRBJ2-1 | TRBD2 | NA | 16 | TRBV6-5 | TGTGCCAGCAGTTACCTAGCGGGACAAGCCTACAATGAGCAGTTCTTC | CASSYLAGQAYNEQFF
TRBJ1-1 | TRBD1 | NA | 14 | TRBV7-9 | TGTGCCAGCAGCTTAGAACAGGGGGTTACTGAAGCTTTCTTT | CASSLEQGVTEAFF
TRBJ2-7 | NA | NA | 15 | TRBV7-9 | TGTGCCAGCAGCCCAGAGGGGAGGTCGATGTCCGAGCAGTACTTC | CASSPEGRSMSEQYF
TRBJ2-5 | TRBD2 | NA | 18 | TRBV11-2 | TGTGCCAGCAGCTCCCGACTAGCGGGAGGGAGAAGGGAAGAGACCCAGTACTTC | CASSSRLAGGRREETQYF
TRBJ1-1 | NA | few | 12 | TRBV7-8 | TGTGCCAGCAGCTCCGGGGCGGCCTTAGCTTTCTTT | CASSSGAALAFF
TRBJ2-3 | TRBD2 | NA | 17 | TRBV18 | TGTGCCAGCTCATTGATCGGGACTAGCGGGAGTCCGGATACGCAGTATTTT | CASSLIGTSGSPDTQYF
TRBJ2-7 | NA | NA | 15 | TRBV14 | TGTGCCAGCAGCCGAGTAGGGCGGGCAGCCTACGAGCAGTACTTC | CASSRVGRAAYEQYF
TRBJ2-6 | NA | NA | 16 | TRBV5-1 | TGCGCCAGCAGCTTGGGACCAGGGGCTGGGGCCAACGTCCTGACTTTC | CASSLGPGAGANVLTF
TRBJ2-5 | NA | NA | 14 | TRBV19 | TGTGCCAGTAGTTCGTGGACGGAAAAAGAGACCCAGTACTTC | CASSSWTEKETQYF
TRBJ2-1 | NA | NA | 13 | TRBV27 | TGTGCCAGCACCGCGGCGGGCACGGGTGAGCAGTTCTTC | CASTAAGTGEQFF
TRBJ2-6 | NA | NA | 16 | TRBV12-1 | NA | CASSLSWGAGANVLTF
TRBJ2-2 | TRBD2 | NA | 17 | TRBV14 | TGTGCCAGCAGCCCCCGCCCGGGACTAGGCGCGTTCGGGGAGCTGTTTTTT | CASSPRPGLGAFGELFF
TRBJ2-2 | NA | NA | 17 | TRBV27 | TGTGCCAGCAGTTTGTATTTTTCAGGGGCGGGCACCGGGGAGCTGTTTTTT | CASSLYFSGAGTGELFF
TRBJ2-2 | NA | once | 15 | TRBV11-2 | TGTGCCAGCAGCTCGGCGGTGGGAGGTGGCGGGGAGCTGTTTTTT | CASSSAVGGGGELFF
TRBJ1-2 | NA | NA | 14 | TRBV7-2 | TGTGCCAGCAGTCAGCTTTCAGGGGACTATGGCTACACCTTC | CASSQLSGDYGYTF
TRBJ2-1 | NA | NA | 14 | TRBV28 | TGTGCCAGCAGTTTGCACCGGGCGAGAGGTGAGCAGTTCTTC | CASSLHRARGEQFF
TRBJ2-1 | NA | once | 16 | TRBV4-2 | TGTGCCAGCAGCCAAGATTGGAGGAGCTCCTACAATGAGCAGTTCTTC | CASSQDWRSSYNEQFF
TRBJ2-1 | TRBD1 | NA | 14 | TRBV6-1 | TGTGCCAGCAGTACCGGGACAGGGTATGGTGAGCAGTTCTTC | CASSTGTGYGEQFF
TRBJ2-1 | NA | NA | 13 | TRBV2 | TGTGCCAGTAGCGGACCCCTTAACAATGAGCAGTTCTTC | CASSGPLNNEQFF
TRBJ2-1 | TRBD2 | NA | 14 | TRBV10-3 | TGTGCCATCAGCACTAGCGGGATATTCAATGAGCAGTTCTTC | CAISTSGIFNEQFF
TRBJ2-3 | NA | NA | 11 | TRBV29-1 | TGCAGCGTTGAATTCACAGATACGCAGTATTTT | CSVEFTDTQYF